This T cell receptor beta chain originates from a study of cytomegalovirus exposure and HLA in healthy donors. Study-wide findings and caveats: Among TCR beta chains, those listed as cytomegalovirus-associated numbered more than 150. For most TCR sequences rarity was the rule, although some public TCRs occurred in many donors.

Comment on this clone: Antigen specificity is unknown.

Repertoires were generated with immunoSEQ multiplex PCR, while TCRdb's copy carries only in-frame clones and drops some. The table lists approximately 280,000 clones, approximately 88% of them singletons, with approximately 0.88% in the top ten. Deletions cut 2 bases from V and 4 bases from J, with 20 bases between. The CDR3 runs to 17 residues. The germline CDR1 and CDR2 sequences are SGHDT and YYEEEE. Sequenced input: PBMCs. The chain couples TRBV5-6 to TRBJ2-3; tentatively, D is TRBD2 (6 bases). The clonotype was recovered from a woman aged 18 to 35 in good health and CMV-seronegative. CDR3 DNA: TGTGCCAGCAGCTTAAGGCTTCTAGCGAAGGGGTCAGATACGCAGTATTTT. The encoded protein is CASSLRLLAKGSDTQYF.